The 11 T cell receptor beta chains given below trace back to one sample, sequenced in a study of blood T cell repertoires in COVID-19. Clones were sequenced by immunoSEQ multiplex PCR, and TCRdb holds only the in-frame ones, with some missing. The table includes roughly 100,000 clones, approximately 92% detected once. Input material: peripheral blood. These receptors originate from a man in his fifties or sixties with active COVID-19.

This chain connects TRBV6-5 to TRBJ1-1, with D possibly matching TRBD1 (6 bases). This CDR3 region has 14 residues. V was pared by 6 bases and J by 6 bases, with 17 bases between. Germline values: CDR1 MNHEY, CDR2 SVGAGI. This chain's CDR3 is CASSPVPGGPEAFF. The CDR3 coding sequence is TGTGCCAGCAGCCCGGTCCCGGGGGGGCCTGAAGCTTTCTTT.

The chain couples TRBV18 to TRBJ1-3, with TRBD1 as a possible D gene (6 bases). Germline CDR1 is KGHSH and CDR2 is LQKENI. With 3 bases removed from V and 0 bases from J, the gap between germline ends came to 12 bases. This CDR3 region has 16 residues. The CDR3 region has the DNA TGTGCCAGCTCACCGAGACCGGACAGCTCTGGAAACACCATATATTTT. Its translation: CASSPRPDSSGNTIYF.

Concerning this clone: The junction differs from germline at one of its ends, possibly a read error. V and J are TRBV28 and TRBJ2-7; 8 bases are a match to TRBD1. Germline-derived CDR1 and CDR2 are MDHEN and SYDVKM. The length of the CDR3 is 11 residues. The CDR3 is CASSFTGQVNF. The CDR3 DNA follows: TGTGCCAGCAGTTTTACGGGACAGGTTAACTTC.

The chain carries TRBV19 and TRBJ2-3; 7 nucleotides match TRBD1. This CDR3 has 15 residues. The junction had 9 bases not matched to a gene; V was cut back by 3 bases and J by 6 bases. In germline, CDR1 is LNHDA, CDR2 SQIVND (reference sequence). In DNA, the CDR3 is TGTGCCAGTAGTATCAGAACAGGGGCTGCCGATACGCAGTATTTT. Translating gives CASSIRTGAADTQYF.

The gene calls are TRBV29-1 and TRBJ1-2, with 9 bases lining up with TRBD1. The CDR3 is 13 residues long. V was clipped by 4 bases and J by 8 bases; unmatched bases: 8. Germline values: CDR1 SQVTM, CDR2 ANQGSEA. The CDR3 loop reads CSVAGTGSRGYTF. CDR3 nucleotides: TGCAGCGTTGCGGGGACAGGGTCTAGGGGCTACACCTTC.

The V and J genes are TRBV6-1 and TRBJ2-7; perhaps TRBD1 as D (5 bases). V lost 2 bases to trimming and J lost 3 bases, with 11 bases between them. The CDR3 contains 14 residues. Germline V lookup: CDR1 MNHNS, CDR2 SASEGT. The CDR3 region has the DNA TGTGCCAGCAGTGAACCGGCAGGGATCTACGAGCAGTACTTC. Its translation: CASSEPAGIYEQYF.

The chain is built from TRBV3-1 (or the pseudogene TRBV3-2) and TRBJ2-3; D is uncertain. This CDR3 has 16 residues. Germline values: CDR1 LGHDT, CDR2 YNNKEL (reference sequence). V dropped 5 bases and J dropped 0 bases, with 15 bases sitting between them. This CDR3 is CASSNYQPTSTDTQYF. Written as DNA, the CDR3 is TGTGCCAGCAGCAACTATCAGCCCACTAGCACAGATACGCAGTATTTT.

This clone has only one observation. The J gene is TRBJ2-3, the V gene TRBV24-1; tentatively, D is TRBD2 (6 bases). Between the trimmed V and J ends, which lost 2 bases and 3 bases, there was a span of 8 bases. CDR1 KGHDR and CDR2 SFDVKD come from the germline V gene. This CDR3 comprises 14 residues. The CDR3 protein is CATSDSGRTDTQYF. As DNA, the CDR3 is TGTGCCACCAGTGATTCCGGGAGAACAGATACGCAGTATTTT.

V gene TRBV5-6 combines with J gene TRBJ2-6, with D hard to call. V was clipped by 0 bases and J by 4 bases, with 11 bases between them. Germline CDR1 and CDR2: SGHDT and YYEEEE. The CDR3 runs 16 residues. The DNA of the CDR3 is TGTGCCAGCAGCTTGGGAGCGACCTGGGGGGCCAACGTCCTGACTTTC. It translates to CASSLGATWGANVLTF.

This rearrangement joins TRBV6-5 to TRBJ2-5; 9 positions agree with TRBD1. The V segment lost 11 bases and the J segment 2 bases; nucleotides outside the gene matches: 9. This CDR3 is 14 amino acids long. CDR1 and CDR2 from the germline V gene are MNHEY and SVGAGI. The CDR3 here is CACHRDRVQETQYF. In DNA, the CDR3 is TGTGCCTGCCACCGGGACAGGGTTCAAGAGACCCAGTACTTC.

The CDR3 DNA reads as TGTGCCAGCTCAGAGACAGGGGGCCATGGCTACACCTTC. This translates into CASSETGGHGYTF. The rearrangement joins TRBV18 to TRBJ1-2; TRBD1 aligns across 10 bases. CDR3 length: 13 residues. Trimming removed 5 bases from V and 6 bases from J; junction bases left unmatched: 3. Germline values: CDR1 KGHSH, CDR2 LQKENI.